Listed here are 18 T cell receptor beta chains from one sample, sequenced in a study of tumor and adjacent non-tumor tissue in lung cancer. No cell sorting was done before RNA was extracted from the tissue. A modified ARM-PCR protocol with three rounds of nested PCR amplified TCRbeta. One entry per CDR3 protein, called by TCRdb with MiXCR from the multiplex PCR reads. The table lists under 95,000 distinct CDR3 sequences, approximately 57% of them singletons. The sequencing sample was made of lung tumor tissue. These receptors all come from a man between 65 and 80 years old with non-small cell lung cancer.

Turning to this clonotype: The junction departs from the called germline gene at one end, perhaps through a read error. The rearrangement joins TRBV11-2 to TRBJ2-5; no firm D call. CDR1 SGHAT and CDR2 FQNNGV come from the germline V gene. CDR3 length: 14 residues. CDR3 protein: CTSSPRHAKETQYF. The CDR3 nucleotides read TGTACCAGCAGCCCTAGGCATGCGAAAGAGACCCAGTACTTC.

This clonotype was found a few times. The junction does not match germline at one end; this may be a read error. The chain joins TRBV29-1 to TRBJ2-5, with a weak D call TRBD1 (5 bases). CDR1 SQVTM and CDR2 ANQGSEA come from the germline V gene. The CDR3 is made up of 14 amino acids. As DNA, the CDR3 is TGCGGCGTTGTCCAACAGGTGGGACAAGAGACCCAGTACTTC. Translated, it gives CGVVQQVGQETQYF.

This clonotype was seen repeatedly, ten times or more. The chain combines TRBV5-5 with TRBJ1-2; possible D gene TRBD1, 5 bases. Germline CDR1 SGHKS, CDR2 YYEKEE (reference sequence). This CDR3 region has 13 residues. V lost 4 bases and J 8 bases, leaving 15 bases between the germline ends. CDR3 protein: CASSRGWTWGYTF. For the CDR3, the DNA is TGTGCCAGCAGCCGGGGGTGGACATGGGGCTACACCTTC.

This clonotype occurred once. The junction shows a germline mismatch at one end, possibly a read error. V and J are TRBV5-4 and TRBJ2-2; D could derive from TRBD1 or TRBD2 (6 bases each). This CDR3 spans 17 amino acids. Germline lookup yields CDR1 SGHNT and CDR2 YYREEE (reference sequence). CDR3 sequence reads: CASSPPLQGRRVGELLF. CDR3 nucleotide sequence: TGTGCCAGCAGCCCGCCATTGCAGGGGCGGAGGGTCGGGGAGCTGTTGTTT.

A remark on this clonotype: The junction shows a germline mismatch at one end, possibly a read error. The rearrangement links TRBV28 to TRBJ2-1; TRBD2 matches at 13 bases. CDR1 is MDHEN and CDR2 is SYDVKM in the germline V gene. CDR3 length: 15 residues. CDR3 in amino acids: CTSSSGTSGNTEQFF. DNA of the CDR3: TGTACCAGCAGTTCCGGGACTAGCGGGAACACTGAGCAGTTCTTC.

Worth noting for this clonotype: A much larger clone differs by one base, so this may be a read error. The J gene is TRBJ2-3, the V gene TRBV20-1, with TRBD2 matching 10 bases. This CDR3 has 17 residues. Germline values: CDR1 DFQATT, CDR2 SNEGSKA (reference sequence). V gave up 4 bases and J gave up 0 bases; unmatched junction bases: 10. The CDR3: CSAMTLTSGFSTDTQYF. CDR3 DNA sequence: TGCAGTGCTATGACCTTGACTAGCGGGTTTAGCACAGATACGCAGTATTTT.

CDR3: CSVRRIGGWNTGELFF. The DNA for the CDR3 is TGCAGCGTCCGGCGCATAGGGGGATGGAACACCGGGGAGCTGTTTTTT. The chain joins TRBV29-1 to TRBJ2-2; D might be TRBD1 (6 bases). V was cut by 6 bases and J by 1 base, with 18 bases left in between. The CDR3 length is 16 residues. CDR1 SQVTM and CDR2 ANQGSEA come from the germline V gene.

The chain joins TRBV29-1 to TRBJ2-1; D remains unclear. The CDR3 loop spans 11 amino acids. Germline loops: CDR1 SQVTM, CDR2 ANQGSEA. Trimming pared 7 bases from V and 7 bases from J, leaving 11 bases between. The CDR3 region is CSADGPNEQFF. DNA of the CDR3: TGCAGCGCCGATGGCCCAAATGAGCAGTTCTTC.

As regards this clonotype: A junction boundary mismatches the germline segment, possibly from a read error. J is TRBJ2-7 and V is TRBV4-1, with 7 nucleotides matching TRBD2. Looked up from germline, CDR1 is MGHRA and CDR2 is YSYEKL. There are 16 residues in the CDR3. CDR3 DNA: TGCGTTAGCAGCCAAGATCGGGTAGCGGGCTACTACGAGCAGTGCTTC. Protein sequence: CVSSQDRVAGYYEQCF.

This clonotype was recorded many times. The chain combines TRBV10-3 with TRBJ1-3; the D gene is possibly TRBD1 (6 bases). The germline V gene encodes CDR1 ENHRY and CDR2 SYGVKD. The CDR3 runs to 16 residues. Trimming removed 4 bases from V and 0 bases from J, with 13 bases in between. CDR3 amino acids: CAISAQGLTSGNTIYF. CDR3 coding DNA: TGTGCCATCAGTGCACAGGGTCTGACCTCTGGAAACACCATATATTTT.

Points on this clonotype: A read error may explain this, as a much larger clone is one base away. This sequence joins TRBV7-9 and TRBJ2-7, with 9 bases fitting TRBD1. V was pared by 4 bases and J by 6 bases, with 10 bases of the junction left unmatched. Looked up from germline, CDR1 is SEHNR and CDR2 is FQNEAQ (reference sequence). The CDR3 covers 15 residues. The DNA for the CDR3 is TGTGCCAGCAGCTGGCACAGGGGGCGAAATAGCGAGCAGTACTTC. Protein product: CASSWHRGRNSEQYF.

This clonotype was picked up many times. The rearrangement links TRBV12-3 or TRBV12-4 to TRBJ2-7; 9 nucleotides line up with TRBD1. This CDR3 region has 15 residues. V trimming: 5 bases; J trimming: 0 bases; junction bases outside the gene matches: 5. CDR3 in DNA: TGTGCCAGCAGTCCGGGACAGGGTCTCTCCTACGAGCAGTACTTC. Its translation is CASSPGQGLSYEQYF.

In this sample, this clonotype turned up a few times. A much larger clone lies one base from this, so it may be a read error. V is TRBV29-1 and J is TRBJ1-2, with D possibly matching TRBD1 (6 bases). Germline CDR1 SQVTM, CDR2 ANQGSEA. The CDR3 length is 12 residues. CDR3: CSVDRLNYDYTF. The CDR3 DNA is TGCAGCGTCGACAGGTTAAACTATGACTACACCTTC.

As concerns this clonotype: At one of its ends the junction is not consistent with the germline gene, which may arise from a read error. The chain couples TRBV7-6 to TRBJ2-7; tentatively, D is TRBD2 (7 bases). This CDR3 contains 15 residues. The germline V gene has CDR1 SGHVS and CDR2 FNYEAQ. CDR3 nucleotide sequence: TGTACCAGCAGCTTAGGCGGGGGCCTCTCCTACGAGCAGTACTTC. Its protein product is CTSSLGGGLSYEQYF. Filled out from reference TRBV7-6 and TRBJ2-7, the complete variable domain reads GAGVSQSPRYKVTKRGQDVALRCDPISGHVSLYWYRQALGQGPEFLTYFNYEAQQDKSGLPNDRFSAERPEGSISTLTIQRTEQRDSAMYRCTSSLGGGLSYEQYFGPGTRLTVT.

Concerning this clonotype: A junction end diverges from the germline sequence, so it may reflect a read error. The chain couples TRBV6-6 to TRBJ2-1, with 11 bases matching TRBD2. The germline CDR1 and CDR2 sequences are MNHNY and SVGAGI (reference sequence). This CDR3 has 16 residues. For the CDR3, the DNA is TGTGCCAGTAGATACGGTCGGGTAGCGGGGGGGCTTGAGCAATTCTTC. Protein sequence: CASRYGRVAGGLEQFF.

In the case of this clonotype: An end of the junction differs from the germline gene, which may be a read error. V is TRBV4-2 and J is TRBJ1-2; TRBD1 aligns across 7 bases. CDR1 and CDR2 (germline): LGHNA, YNFKEQ. The CDR3 is 16 amino acids. The CDR3 bases are TGTGCCAGCGGCCAGTGTACAGGGGCCCCCAACTATGGCTACACCTTC. This gives the protein CASGQCTGAPNYGYTF.

A few counts support this clonotype. A read error is possible here, since a much larger clone lies one base away. The chain employs TRBV5-6 and TRBJ2-3; 7 bases fit TRBD1. This CDR3 is built from 14 residues. CDR1 is SGHDT and CDR2 is YYEEEE in the germline V gene. The DNA of the CDR3 is TGTGTCAGCACCATGACAGGGAGCACAGATACGCAGTATTTT. Translation gives CVSTMTGSTDTQYF.

By share of the sample, this clonotype is medium-sized (0.01 to 0.1%). V usage is TRBV11-2 and J usage is TRBJ2-3, with 8 bases fitting TRBD2. This CDR3 is built from 15 residues. The V and J ends lost 3 bases and 2 bases, in that order; junction bases with no gene match: 4. Germline-derived CDR1 and CDR2 are SGHAT and FQNNGV. The CDR3 nucleotides read TGTGCCAGCAGCTTCCTAGCGGGTACCACAGATACGCAGTATTTT. Its translation: CASSFLAGTTDTQYF.